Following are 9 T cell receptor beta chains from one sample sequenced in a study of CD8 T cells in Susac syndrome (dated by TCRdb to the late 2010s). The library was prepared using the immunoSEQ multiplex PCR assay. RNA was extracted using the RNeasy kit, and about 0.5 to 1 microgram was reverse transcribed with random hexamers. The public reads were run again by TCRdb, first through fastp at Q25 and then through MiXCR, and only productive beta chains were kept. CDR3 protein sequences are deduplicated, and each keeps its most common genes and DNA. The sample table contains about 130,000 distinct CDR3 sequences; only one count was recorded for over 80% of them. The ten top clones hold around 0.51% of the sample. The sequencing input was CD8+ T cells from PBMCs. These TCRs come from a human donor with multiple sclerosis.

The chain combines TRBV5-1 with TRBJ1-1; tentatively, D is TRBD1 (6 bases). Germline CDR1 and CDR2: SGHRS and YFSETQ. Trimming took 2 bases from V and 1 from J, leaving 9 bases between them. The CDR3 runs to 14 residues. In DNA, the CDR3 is TGCGCCAGCAGCTTCCGGACAGAGAACACTGAAGCTTTCTTT. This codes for CASSFRTENTEAFF.

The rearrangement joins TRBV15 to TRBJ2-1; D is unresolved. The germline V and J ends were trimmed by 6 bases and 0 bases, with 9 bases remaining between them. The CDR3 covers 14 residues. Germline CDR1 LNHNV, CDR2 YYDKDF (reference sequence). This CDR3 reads CATRDVSSYNEQFF. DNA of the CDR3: TGTGCCACCAGGGACGTTAGCTCCTACAATGAGCAGTTCTTC.

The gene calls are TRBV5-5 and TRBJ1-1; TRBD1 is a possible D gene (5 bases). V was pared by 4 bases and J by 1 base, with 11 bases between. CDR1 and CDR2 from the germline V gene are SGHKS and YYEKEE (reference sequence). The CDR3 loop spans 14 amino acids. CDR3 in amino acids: CASSTRVSNTEAFF. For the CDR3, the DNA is TGTGCCAGCAGCACCAGGGTCTCGAACACTGAAGCTTTCTTT.

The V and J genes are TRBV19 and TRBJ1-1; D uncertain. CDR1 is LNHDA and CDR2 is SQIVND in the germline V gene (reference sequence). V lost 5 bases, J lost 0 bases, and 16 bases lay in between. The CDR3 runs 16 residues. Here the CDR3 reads CASSPLKGSLNTEAFF. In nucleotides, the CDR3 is TGTGCCAGTAGTCCCCTTAAGGGCAGCCTGAACACTGAAGCTTTCTTT.

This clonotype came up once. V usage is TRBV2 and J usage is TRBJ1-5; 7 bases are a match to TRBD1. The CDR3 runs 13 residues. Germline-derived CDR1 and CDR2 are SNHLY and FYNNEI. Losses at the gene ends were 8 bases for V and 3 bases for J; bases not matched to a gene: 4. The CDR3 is CASLDRLNQPQHF. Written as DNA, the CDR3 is TGTGCCAGCCTGGACAGGCTCAATCAGCCCCAGCATTTT.

The CDR3 here is CSVESGGLFF. The DNA of the CDR3 is TGCAGCGTTGAAAGCGGGGGACTGTTTTTT. The chain has TRBV29-1 and TRBJ1-4, with D perhaps matching TRBD1 (5 bases). The CDR3 is 10 amino acids. Germline assignment: CDR1 SQVTM and CDR2 ANQGSEA. The V end lost 2 bases, the J end lost 13 bases, and 8 bases lay between the germline ends. The full variable domain, with the rest looked up from reference TRBV29-1 and TRBJ1-4, is SAVISQKPSRDICQRGTSLTIQCQVDSQVTMMFWYRQQPGQSLTLIATANQGSEATYESGFVIDKFPISRPNLTFSTLTVSNMSPEDSSIYLCSVESGGLFFGSGTQLSVL.

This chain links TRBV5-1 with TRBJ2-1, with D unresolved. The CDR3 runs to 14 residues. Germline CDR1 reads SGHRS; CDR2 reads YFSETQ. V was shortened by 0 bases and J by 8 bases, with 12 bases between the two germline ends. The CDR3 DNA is TGCGCCAGCAGCTTGGCCGGGCGAAGATATGAGCAGTTCTTC. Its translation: CASSLAGRRYEQFF.

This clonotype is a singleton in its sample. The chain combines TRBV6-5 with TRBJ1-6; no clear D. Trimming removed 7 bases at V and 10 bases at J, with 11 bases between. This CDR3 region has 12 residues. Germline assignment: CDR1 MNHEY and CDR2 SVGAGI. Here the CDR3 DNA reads TGTGCCAGCAACGGGCTTGGGTCACCCCTCCACTTT. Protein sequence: CASNGLGSPLHF.

The CDR3 nucleotides are TGTGCCAGCAGCTCACTAGGAGTCTCCTACAATGAGCAGTTCTTC. Its protein product is CASSSLGVSYNEQFF. The V gene is TRBV13, the J gene TRBJ2-1; TRBD2 is a possible D gene (5 bases). Looked up from germline, CDR1 is PRHDT and CDR2 is FYEKMQ (reference sequence). Trimming pared 4 bases from V and 0 bases from J, leaving 10 bases between. The CDR3 extends over 15 amino acids.